This T cell receptor (beta chain) was sequenced in a study of glioma-infiltrating T cells after dendritic cell vaccination. The overall study: Patients had newly diagnosed or recurrent glioblastoma and received dendritic cell vaccines.

No glioblastoma patient carried an isocitrate dehydrogenase mutation. The germline V gene encodes CDR1 SGHVS and CDR2 FNYEAQ. The CDR3 covers 17 residues. The J segment lost 7 bases and the V segment lost 1 base, leaving 9 bases of the junction unmatched. The PCR used 60 V beta and 13 J beta primers. Measured with immunoSEQ multiplex PCR; TCRdb has only the in-frame clones, and not every one. The table has fewer than 85,000 clones, roughly 90% seen once. This clonotype was obtained from a human donor with glioblastoma. The sample was blood, taken before dendritic cell vaccination. The chain has TRBV7-6 and TRBJ2-1; the match to TRBD2 covers 11 bases. CDR3 loop: CASSLDISGGAGNEQFF. As DNA, the CDR3 is TGTGCCAGCAGCTTAGATATTAGCGGGGGGGCTGGGAATGAGCAGTTCTTC.